The 3 T cell receptor beta chains presented below share a single source sample, sequenced in a study of blood T cells in healthy people across ages. For the second PCR, which ran for about 6 to 12 cycles, a sample-barcoded 5' primer and a J-beta primer mix were used. TCRdb passed the 5' RACE reads through MiXCR, listing each CDR3 protein once. The table has around 1.1 million distinct CDR3 sequences, more than 30% seen once. Sequenced: blood. The receptors shown here come from a man aged 18 to 30 in good health.

This chain connects TRBV28 to TRBJ2-7, with D maybe TRBD2 (6 bases). Germline CDR1 MDHEN, CDR2 SYDVKM. The ends were cut back, 1 base at V and 7 bases at J, with 23 bases in the middle. This CDR3 has 17 amino acids. CDR3 nucleotide sequence: TGTGCCAGCAGTTTATTTGGGGGGACCGCTGGGGTCGATGAGCAGTACTTC. It encodes CASSLFGGTAGVDEQYF.

V is TRBV6-1 and J is TRBJ2-4; tentative D call: TRBD2 (6 bases). This CDR3 is 16 amino acids long. Germline CDR1 is MNHNS and CDR2 is SASEGT. Trimming pared 5 bases from V and 8 bases from J, leaving 22 bases between. The CDR3 region has the DNA TGTGCCAGCAGTCGTGGCCCACCGGTTGGGGAGGACATTCAGTACTTC. Its translation: CASSRGPPVGEDIQYF.

The genes are TRBV9 and TRBJ2-7, with 7 bases lining up with TRBD2. The germline V gene has CDR1 SGDLS and CDR2 YYNGEE. Trimming cost V 3 bases and J 7 bases; bases outside gene matches: 16. This CDR3 contains 16 residues. The CDR3 nucleotides read TGTGCCAGCAGCGCGCACGGGGGGACCATAAACAATGAGCAGTACTTC. The encoded protein is CASSAHGGTINNEQYF.